Sequencing of this T cell receptor (beta chain) was carried out in a study of CD8+CD57+ T cells in acquired aplastic anemia (dated by TCRdb to 2017 to 2018). Background on the whole study: On average, sorted CD4+ and CD8+ cells yielded 3 to 4 ug of extracted DNA, with a range of about 0.17 to 27.4 ug. CD8+CD57+ expansion was defined as a frequency above the mean frequency observed in healthy subjects.

What the authors observed across the whole study: Between patients and healthy controls, no significant difference in CD8+ Simpson's diversity was found (P=0.060). Although 25 to 30 CD8+ CDR3 sequences were shared by patients and controls, these sequences appeared highly expressed in patients and within the immunodominant clones of patients.

The patients picked for sequencing were ones in whom flow cytometry had shown an expansion of CD8+CD57+ cells. Every patient had severe acquired aplastic anemia, diagnosed using the International Study of Aplastic Anemia and Agranulocytosis and Camitta criteria. No therapy had been received by the patients at the time of blood sampling. In the study, sorted CD4+ and CD8+ blood T cells from patients with severe aplastic anemia and from healthy subjects underwent deep sequencing of TCR repertoires. In the USA, patient enrollment took place under clinicaltrials.gov protocols 00001620, 01623167, 00001397, 00071045, 00081523 and 00961064. Ficoll-Paque density gradient centrifugation was used to isolate peripheral blood mononuclear cells. Before DNA extraction, CD4+ and CD8+ T cells were sorted with FACS or magnetic beads. As regards this clonotype: Its antigen target is currently unknown. No base quality information exists; no much larger clone differs at one position.

Genomic DNA served as template for TCR beta VDJ combination and CDR3 sequence profiling. An Illumina HiSeq 2000 was the platform used for TCR repertoire sequencing. The source study handled its data this way. TRBV/TRBJ rearrangement plots, CDR3 size and DJ length profiles, and Simpson's diversity index were used to assess repertoires. Whichever DNA sequence was most abundant in the deep sequencing data was defined as the immunodominant clone. CDR3 amino acid sequences were screened for sharing across subjects and compared with published repertoires and the VDJdb database. Using fastp at Q25 and MiXCR, TCRdb reprocessed the public reads and kept productive beta chains. One record per CDR3 amino acid sequence lists the most common genes and DNA. TCRdb's processing, not the authors', yielded these V and J calls. The sample data list 300,000 or so distinct CDR3 sequences, and 56% of these were observed just once. Around 1.2% of the sample is in the top ten clones.

Material: sorted CD4+, CD8+, or CD8+CD57+ T cells (not recorded which) from PBMCs. This TCR derives from a human donor with aplastic anemia.

The DNA is TGTGCCAGTAGTAACCTCTACGAGCAGTACTTC. It translates to CASSNLYEQYF. The sequence is built from TRBV19 and TRBJ2-7; confidence is insufficient to name the D gene. From its cysteine to its phenylalanine, the CDR3 spans 11 amino acids. Only CDR3 DNA is held: 33 bases, read in frame from base 1. The V end loses 4 bases and the J end loses 3 bases, and a stretch of 4 bases separates them. Taken from the germline V gene (reference sequence), the CDR1 and CDR2 loops are LNHDA and SQIVND.